The 16 T cell receptor beta chains reported below all come from one sample, sequenced in a study of blood T cell repertoires in COVID-19. Here immunoSEQ multiplex PCR was the method, and the copy in TCRdb shows in-frame clones only, minus some. Of 50,000 to 65,000 clones listed, 85% to 95% were seen once; the top ten hold 2.5% to 3.5%. The sequenced sample was peripheral blood. The receptors shown here come from a middle-aged man with acute or convalescent COVID-19.

This chain connects TRBV5-6 to TRBJ2-7; a possible D gene is TRBD2 (6 bases). V dropped 4 bases and J dropped 6 bases, with 8 bases sitting between them. Germline V gives CDR1 SGHDT, CDR2 YYEEEE. This CDR3 comprises 11 residues. In DNA, the CDR3 is TGTGCCAGCAGCCGACTAGGCGAGCAGTACTTC. Its translation: CASSRLGEQYF.

The DNA of the CDR3 is TGTGCCAGCAGCCAAGGGACTAGCGGGGGGTCCTACGAGCAGTACTTC. Translating gives CASSQGTSGGSYEQYF. The V gene is TRBV3-1 (or the pseudogene TRBV3-2), the J gene TRBJ2-7, with 14 bases lining up with TRBD2. CDR3 length: 16 amino acids. Germline trimming cut 1 base from V and 1 base from J; bases unmatched to any gene: 0. CDR1 is LGHDT, CDR2 YNNKEL, per germline (reference sequence).

The J gene is TRBJ1-4, the V gene TRBV4-1, with D tentatively TRBD1 (6 bases). The CDR3 runs to 16 residues. Per germline, CDR1 MGHRA and CDR2 YSYEKL. The V and J ends lost 3 bases and 0 bases respectively, with 11 bases between them. The CDR3, as DNA: TGCGCCAGCAGCCAGCCGAACAGGGCAACTAATGAAAAACTGTTTTTT. Its protein product is CASSQPNRATNEKLFF.

This clone was recorded a few times. V is TRBV30 and J is TRBJ1-1; TRBD1 agrees at 8 bases. Germline V lookup: CDR1 GTSNPN, CDR2 SVGIG (reference sequence). V was clipped by 8 bases and J by 4 bases; unmatched bases: 6. The CDR3 extends over 12 amino acids. CDR3 sequence reads: CARDTGGTEAFF. Written as DNA, the CDR3 is TGTGCCAGGGATACAGGGGGCACTGAAGCTTTCTTT.

This chain uses TRBV11-2 with TRBJ1-1, with D unclear. Trimming cost V 1 base and J 7 bases, with 10 bases left between them. This CDR3 has 13 amino acids. The germline gives CDR1 SGHAT, CDR2 FQNNGV. The CDR3 protein is CASSLVGGFEAFF. Written as DNA, the CDR3 is TGTGCCAGCAGCTTAGTAGGCGGATTTGAAGCTTTCTTT.

The chain carries TRBV3-1 (or the pseudogene TRBV3-2) and TRBJ2-3, with 7 bases identical to TRBD1. The CDR3 totals 16 residues. The germline gives CDR1 LGHDT, CDR2 YNNKEL (reference sequence). V shed 3 bases and J 3 bases; nucleotides not matched to a gene: 9. The DNA of the CDR3 is TGTGCCAGCAGCCATCCCTTGACAGGGTCGACAGATACGCAGTATTTT. This encodes CASSHPLTGSTDTQYF.

V gene TRBV6-1 combines with J gene TRBJ1-1; D unclear. Deletions cut 4 bases from V and 1 base from J, with 16 bases between. The CDR3 sequence is 16 residues long. The germline CDR1 and CDR2 sequences are MNHNS and SASEGT. CDR3 DNA sequence: TGTGCCAGCAGTGGCCCTTACGGGGTTGGGAACACTGAAGCTTTCTTT. Protein product: CASSGPYGVGNTEAFF.

This clone was detected only a few times. The chain has TRBV18 and TRBJ1-2; 8 nucleotides agree with TRBD1. V lost 3 bases, J lost 3 bases, and 12 bases stayed unmatched. Germline V gene data show CDR1 as KGHSH and CDR2 as LQKENI. CDR3 length equals 17 residues. CDR3 nucleotides: TGTGCCAGCTCACCTCCGGGACAGGCGACGAACTACTATGGCTACACCTTC. This translates into CASSPPGQATNYYGYTF.

This chain uses TRBV20-1 with TRBJ2-1; D unresolved. The CDR3 consists of 11 residues. Between the trimmed V and J ends, which lost 2 bases and 8 bases, there was a span of 7 bases. Germline V gene sequence: CDR1 DFQATT, CDR2 SNEGSKA (reference sequence). The CDR3 reads CSARSGHEQFF. CDR3 in DNA: TGCAGTGCTAGATCTGGCCATGAGCAGTTCTTC.

The chain combines TRBV10-1 with TRBJ2-3; the D gene is possibly TRBD2 (6 bases). CDR1 is WNHNN and CDR2 is SYGVQD in the germline V gene (reference sequence). Trimming took off 2 bases at V and 12 bases at J, with 12 bases between the two ends. CDR3 length equals 12 residues. The CDR3 region has the DNA TGCGCCAGCAGTGAGACCTCCGGGAGCCAGTATTTT. Residues: CASSETSGSQYF.

The genes are TRBV28 and TRBJ1-2; 7 positions agree with TRBD1. V lost 3 bases and J lost 8; bases outside the gene matches: 3. Germline CDR1 reads MDHEN; CDR2 reads SYDVKM. CDR3 length: 12 amino acids. The DNA for the CDR3 is TGTGCCAGCAGTTTGGGGACAGCCGGCTACACCTTC. Amino acids: CASSLGTAGYTF.

The V and J genes are TRBV11-2 and TRBJ2-1, with TRBD2 identical over 9 bases. The V segment lost 0 bases and the J segment 7 bases; nucleotides outside the gene matches: 7. CDR3 length: 16 amino acids. Looked up from germline, CDR1 is SGHAT and CDR2 is FQNNGV. The CDR3 region is CASSLELRGGLNEQFF. The CDR3 coding sequence is TGTGCCAGCAGCTTAGAGTTGCGGGGGGGCCTAAATGAGCAGTTCTTC.

The CDR3 region is CASSQTGGPKLFF. Here the CDR3 DNA reads TGCGCCAGCAGCCAGACAGGGGGCCCCAAACTGTTTTTT. This chain uses TRBV4-1 with TRBJ1-4; 10 nucleotides line up with TRBD1. Trimming at V came to 3 bases and at J to 11 bases, leaving 3 bases not matched to a gene. This CDR3 comprises 13 residues. Germline values: CDR1 MGHRA, CDR2 YSYEKL.

V is TRBV27 and J is TRBJ1-2; D not certain. The germline V gene has CDR1 MNHEY and CDR2 SMNVEV (reference sequence). V gave up 3 bases and J gave up 6 bases, with 20 bases separating them. CDR3 size: 16 residues. The CDR3: CASSFLGLDKPNGYTF. In DNA, the CDR3 is TGTGCCAGCAGTTTTTTAGGACTAGACAAGCCAAATGGCTACACCTTC.

The chain combines TRBV15 with TRBJ2-7, with 9 bases identical to TRBD2. The CDR3 is 20 residues long. Germline loops: CDR1 LNHNV, CDR2 YYDKDF (reference sequence). V gave up 0 bases and J gave up 0 bases; unmatched junction bases: 15. Here the CDR3 reads CATSRDLPAGGQPYSYEQYF. CDR3 in DNA: TGTGCCACCAGCAGAGATCTACCAGCGGGGGGCCAACCGTACTCCTACGAGCAGTACTTC.

This rearrangement joins TRBV6-5 to TRBJ1-2; no firm D call. The length of the CDR3 is 13 residues. The V gene lost 6 bases and the J gene lost 4 bases, with 12 bases spanning the gap. Per germline, CDR1 MNHEY and CDR2 SVGAGI. CDR3 in DNA: TGTGCCAGCAGCTACAGCCTTCGCTATGGCTACACCTTC. Protein product: CASSYSLRYGYTF.